The next 18 T cell receptor beta chains were all read from a single sample in a study of T cell repertoires in cytomegalovirus infection. The antigens for these receptors are not known. TCRdb used MiXCR to reprocess the reads, holding one entry per CDR3 protein. The table shows approximately 340,000 distinct CDR3 sequences, with 25% to 35% occurring only once. This specimen was cultured PBMCs, taken from culture after CMV antigen stimulation. The receptors originated from a human donor in good health (CMV status not recorded). Some clones in this sample may be carry-over from other donors' samples.

As regards this clonotype: The conserved closing phenylalanine or tryptophan is absent in this CDR3, likely reflecting a read error. This chain joins TRBV7-6 and TRBJ2-3; a possible D gene is TRBD2 (7 bases). The CDR3 has 16 amino acids. Germline loops: CDR1 SGHVS, CDR2 FNYEAQ. The CDR3 sequence is CASSLGRGQSTDMQYL. The CDR3, as DNA: TGTGCCAGCAGCTTAGGGCGGGGGCAGAGCACAGATATGCAGTATTTA.

The rearrangement links TRBV28 to TRBJ2-5; 10 nucleotides align to TRBD2. The length of the CDR3 is 15 residues. The V segment lost 5 bases and the J segment 4 bases; nucleotides outside the gene matches: 7. Germline-derived CDR1 and CDR2 are MDHEN and SYDVKM. The CDR3 reads CASSPWTSGTETQYF. The DNA of the CDR3 is TGTGCCAGCAGTCCCTGGACTAGCGGTACAGAGACCCAGTACTTC. The whole variable domain, filled in from reference TRBV28 and TRBJ2-5, reads DVKVTQSSRYLVKRTGEKVFLECVQDMDHENMFWYRQDPGLGLRLIYFSYDVKMKEKGDIPEGYSVSREKKERFSLILESASTNQTSMYLCASSPWTSGTETQYFGPGTRLLVL.

This clonotype was counted many times. V gene TRBV4-1 combines with J gene TRBJ1-4; no reliable D call. The V gene lost 4 bases and the J gene lost 3 bases, with 9 bases spanning the gap. The CDR3 runs to 14 residues. Germline loops: CDR1 MGHRA, CDR2 YSYEKL. CDR3 sequence: CASSRPGSNEKLFF. As DNA, the CDR3 is TGCGCCAGCAGCCGACCGGGGTCTAATGAAAAACTGTTTTTT.

This clonotype has a count of ten or more. The rearrangement uses TRBV6-1 and TRBJ1-2, with 8 bases that match TRBD1. The germline V gene encodes CDR1 MNHNS and CDR2 SASEGT. Trimming removed 2 bases from V and 0 bases from J; junction bases left unmatched: 5. This CDR3 spans 16 amino acids. As DNA, the CDR3 is TGTGCCAGCAGTGAATTTGGACAGGGACCTAACTATGGCTACACCTTC. This encodes CASSEFGQGPNYGYTF.

V gene TRBV11-2 combines with J gene TRBJ2-7; D could derive from TRBD1 or TRBD2 (5 bases each). The CDR3 extends over 15 amino acids. Trimming removed 4 bases from V and 3 bases from J, with 16 bases in between. From germline, CDR1 is SGHAT and CDR2 FQNNGV. This chain's CDR3 is CASSSHGAYLYEQYF. In nucleotides, the CDR3 is TGTGCCAGCAGCTCCCACGGGGCTTACCTCTACGAGCAGTACTTC.

This clonotype showed up just a few times. The genes are TRBV27 and TRBJ2-7; possibly TRBD2 for D (6 bases). V lost 4 bases, J lost 4 bases, and 11 bases lay in between. The CDR3 sequence is 13 residues long. Germline V gene lookup returns CDR1 MNHEY and CDR2 SMNVEV (reference sequence). CDR3 in amino acids: CASSSTSSYEQYF. The CDR3 nucleotides read TGTGCCAGCAGTTCGACTAGTTCTTACGAGCAGTACTTC.

The gene calls are TRBV20-1 and TRBJ2-7, with 9 bases aligning to TRBD2. V was clipped by 0 bases and J by 6 bases; unmatched bases: 12. The germline V gene encodes CDR1 DFQATT and CDR2 SNEGSKA (reference sequence). This CDR3 has 16 amino acids. CDR3 sequence: CSARDPLAGGPGEQYF. CDR3 nucleotides: TGCAGTGCTAGAGATCCCTTGGCGGGAGGGCCCGGCGAGCAGTACTTC.

The rearrangement joins TRBV12-5 to TRBJ2-1, with 9 bases lining up with TRBD2. The CDR3 loop spans 15 amino acids. Germline V lookup: CDR1 LGHNT, CDR2 FRNRAP. V lost 6 bases to trimming and J lost 5 bases; unmatched junction nucleotides: 8. DNA of the CDR3: TGTGCTAGTGGCCCTAGCGGGAAAGTCCACAATGAGCAGTTCTTC. Residues: CASGPSGKVHNEQFF.

This clonotype was observed a few times. The chain combines TRBV28 with TRBJ1-2; a weak D match, TRBD1 (6 bases). CDR3 length: 16 amino acids. V lost 2 bases, J lost 0 bases, and 13 bases lay in between. CDR1 is MDHEN, CDR2 SYDVKM, per germline. This CDR3 is CASSLAGANANYGYTF. The CDR3 DNA reads as TGTGCCAGCAGTTTAGCGGGGGCAAACGCTAACTATGGCTACACCTTC.

The J gene is TRBJ1-2, the V gene TRBV6-5; D unresolved. Germline CDR1 MNHEY, CDR2 SVGAGI. The CDR3 is 14 amino acids. The V and J ends lost 6 bases and 2 bases respectively, with 13 bases between them. This CDR3 is CASRGVGFNYGYTF. The DNA for the CDR3 is TGTGCCAGCAGGGGTGTAGGATTCAACTATGGCTACACCTTC.

This clonotype was seen more than once but under ten times. The CDR3 region is CASSDGDSNTEAFF. The CDR3 DNA reads as TGTGCCAGCAGTGACGGGGATTCGAACACTGAAGCTTTCTTT. The genes are TRBV6-4 and TRBJ1-1; D unresolved. CDR3 length: 14 residues. Per the germline V gene, CDR1 is MRHNA and CDR2 is SNTAGT. Trimming removed 2 bases from V and 1 base from J, with 8 bases in between.

The chain has TRBV12-3 or TRBV12-4 and TRBJ2-5; 9 bases align to TRBD1. V gave up 5 bases and J gave up 2 bases; unmatched junction bases: 3. The CDR3 is 14 residues long. This CDR3 reads CASSIGQGQETQYF. The CDR3 region has the DNA TGTGCCAGCAGTATCGGACAGGGGCAAGAGACCCAGTACTTC.

This clonotype was observed a handful of times. The V and J genes are TRBV18 and TRBJ1-2; D is unresolved. Germline V gives CDR1 KGHSH, CDR2 LQKENI. The V end was cut by 2 bases, the J end by 4 bases, with 14 bases between. This CDR3 is 15 amino acids long. DNA of the CDR3: TGTGCCAGCTCACCATCAGGTTTGGGTCCCTATGGCTACACCTTC. This translates into CASSPSGLGPYGYTF. The full variable domain, its missing parts supplied by reference TRBV18 and TRBJ1-2, is NAGVMQNPRHLVRRRGQEARLRCSPMKGHSHVYWYRQLPEEGLKFMVYLQKENIIDESGMPKERFSAEFPKEGPSILRIQQVVRGDSAAYFCASSPSGLGPYGYTFGSGTRLTVV.

Many counts were recorded for this clonotype. The chain joins TRBV7-2 to TRBJ2-1; D unresolved. V gave up 4 bases and J gave up 10 bases, with 14 bases separating them. Germline V CDR1 and CDR2: SGHTA, FQGNSA. The CDR3 has 13 residues. As DNA, the CDR3 is TGTGCCAGCAGCTCCCACCCCCAAGGGGAGCAGTTCTTC. Amino acid sequence: CASSSHPQGEQFF.

The genes are TRBV7-1 and TRBJ2-7; D might be TRBD2 (6 bases). TRBV7-1 counts as an open reading frame of uncertain function. The CDR3 length is 14 residues. V dropped 6 bases and J dropped 2 bases, with 14 bases sitting between them. The CDR3 DNA follows: TGTGCCAGCAGTCGGGGGACGGCCACCTACGAGCAGTACTTC. Protein: CASSRGTATYEQYF.

The chain uses TRBV28 and TRBJ2-1, with D perhaps matching TRBD1 or TRBD2 (6 bases each). The length of the CDR3 is 16 residues. V was trimmed by 6 bases and J by 0 bases, leaving 15 bases between them. Germline V lookup: CDR1 MDHEN, CDR2 SYDVKM. The CDR3 DNA follows: TGTGCCAGCAGCTCACAGGGAGGTAGCTCCTACAATGAGCAGTTCTTC. Protein sequence: CASSSQGGSSYNEQFF.

The chain recombines TRBV20-1 with TRBJ2-1; TRBD2 matches at 13 bases. The CDR3 totals 12 residues. J lost 15 bases, V lost 4 bases, and 6 bases had no gene match. The germline V gene encodes CDR1 DFQATT and CDR2 SNEGSKA (reference sequence). The DNA of the CDR3 is TGCAGTGCTATTACTAGCGGGGGGGTAAGGTTCTTC. Translating it yields CSAITSGGVRFF.

The V call is TRBV6-5, the J call TRBJ2-2; TRBD2 agrees at 10 bases. The V gene end was trimmed by 5 bases and the J gene end by 1 base; junction bases not matched to a gene: 7. The germline CDR1 and CDR2 sequences are MNHEY and SVGAGI. The CDR3 consists of 17 residues. CDR3 in DNA: TGTGCCAGCAGTCCGACTAGCGGGCGGAAGAACACCGGGGAGCTGTTTTTT. It specifies CASSPTSGRKNTGELFF.